The table lists the clone carrying this TCR beta chain with a few counts. The V gene's germline CDR1 is MGHDK and CDR2 SYGVNS. V lost 5 bases to trimming and J lost 8 bases; unmatched junction nucleotides: 5. The CDR3 has 13 amino acids. This record belongs to a study of cytomegalovirus exposure and HLA in healthy donors. The PCR employed 60 Vbeta primers together with 13 Jbeta primers. Using immunoSEQ multiplex PCR, the repertoire was profiled, and TCRdb retains in-frame clones only, with some absent. The sample includes roughly 120,000 clones, around 60% of them seen just once. Sequencing used PBMCs. This receptor was obtained from a woman aged 40 to 49 in good health and CMV-seropositive. The chain couples TRBV25-1 to TRBJ2-1; TRBD1 agrees at 8 bases. The DNA for the CDR3 is TGTGCCAGCAGTAGGACAGGGTTCGATGAGCAGTTCTTC. This codes for CASSRTGFDEQFF.